Given below is one TCR beta chain in context. The sample belongs to a study of Ad26.COV2.S vaccination and SARS-CoV-2 variants. Overall study: Within the COV1001 Ad26.COV2.S trial arm, the donor was enrolled. Donor got 5x10^10 or 1x10^11 viral particles of Ad26.COV2.S.

This sample's treatment: 19 received Ad26.COV2.S at low or high dose, single or two shots; roughly five received placebo; per-sample allocation not given. The investigators took samples on day 63 after the first vaccine or placebo injection. Cohort 1b enrolled adults aged 18-55 years in Boston. Germline assignment: CDR1 MRHNA and CDR2 SNTAGT. V gave up 8 bases and J gave up 2 bases; unmatched junction bases: 4. CDR3 length equals 13 residues. The repertoire was sequenced with immunoSEQ multiplex PCR; TCRdb's copy has only in-frame clones and lacks some. The data show 360,000 or so clones, over 75% seen once.

The specimen comprised peripheral blood, sampled in a trial of Ad26.COV2.S vaccine versus placebo. The chain employs TRBV6-4 and TRBJ1-2; 8 bases map to TRBD1. The sequence derives from a person between 18 and 59 years old who received the Ad26.COV2.S COVID-19 vaccine or a placebo. In DNA form, the CDR3 reads TGTGCCAGCCCAGGACAGGGAAACTATGGCTACACCTTC. The encoded protein is CASPGQGNYGYTF.